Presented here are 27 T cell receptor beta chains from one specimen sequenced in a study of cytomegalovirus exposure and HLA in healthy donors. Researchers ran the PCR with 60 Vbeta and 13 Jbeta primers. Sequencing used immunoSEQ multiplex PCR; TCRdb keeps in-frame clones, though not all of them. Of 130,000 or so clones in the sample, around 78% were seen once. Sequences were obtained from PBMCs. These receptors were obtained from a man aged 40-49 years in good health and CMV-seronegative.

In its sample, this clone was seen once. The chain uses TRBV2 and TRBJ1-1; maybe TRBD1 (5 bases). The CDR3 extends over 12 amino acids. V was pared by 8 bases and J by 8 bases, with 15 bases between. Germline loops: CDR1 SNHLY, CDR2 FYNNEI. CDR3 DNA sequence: TGTGCCAGCGGGGGGAGGAAGCAAGAAGCTTTCTTT. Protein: CASGGRKQEAFF.

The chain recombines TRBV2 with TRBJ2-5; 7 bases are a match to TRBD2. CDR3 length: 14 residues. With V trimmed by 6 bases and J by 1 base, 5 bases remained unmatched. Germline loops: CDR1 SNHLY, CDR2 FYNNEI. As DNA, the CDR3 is TGTGCCAGCAGGGGGAGGGCAGTCCAAGAGACCCAGTACTTC. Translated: CASRGRAVQETQYF. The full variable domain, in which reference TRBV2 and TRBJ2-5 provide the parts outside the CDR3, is EPEVTQTPSHQVTQMGQEVILRCVPISNHLYFYWYRQILGQKVEFLVSFYNNEISEKSEIFDDQFSVERPDGSNFTLKIRSTKLEDSAMYFCASRGRAVQETQYFGPGTRLLVL.

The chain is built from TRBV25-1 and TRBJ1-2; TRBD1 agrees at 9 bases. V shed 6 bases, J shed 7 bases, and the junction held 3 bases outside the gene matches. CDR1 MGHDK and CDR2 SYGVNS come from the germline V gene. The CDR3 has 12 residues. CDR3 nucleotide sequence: TGTGCCAGCAGGGGACAGGGTGCTGGCTACACCTTC. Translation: CASRGQGAGYTF.

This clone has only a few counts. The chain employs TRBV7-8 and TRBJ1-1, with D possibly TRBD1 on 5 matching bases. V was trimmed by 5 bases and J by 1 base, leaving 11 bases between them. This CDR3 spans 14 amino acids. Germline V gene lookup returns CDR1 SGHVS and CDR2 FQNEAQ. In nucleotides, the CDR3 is TGTGCCAGCAGCCGCCACACAGGGAACACTGAAGCTTTCTTT. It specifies CASSRHTGNTEAFF.

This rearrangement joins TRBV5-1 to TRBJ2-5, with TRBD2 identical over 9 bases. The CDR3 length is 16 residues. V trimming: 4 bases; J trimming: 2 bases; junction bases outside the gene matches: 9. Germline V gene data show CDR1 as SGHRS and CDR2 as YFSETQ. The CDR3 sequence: CASSLRALAGQETQYF. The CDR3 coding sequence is TGCGCCAGCAGCCTGCGTGCGCTAGCGGGGCAAGAGACCCAGTACTTC.

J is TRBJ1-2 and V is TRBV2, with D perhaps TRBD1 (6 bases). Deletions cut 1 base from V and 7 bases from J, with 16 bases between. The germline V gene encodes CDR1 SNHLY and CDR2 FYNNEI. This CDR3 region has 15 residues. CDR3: CASSEVAGERCGYTF. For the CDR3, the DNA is TGTGCCAGCAGTGAAGTGGCAGGGGAGAGGTGTGGCTACACCTTC.

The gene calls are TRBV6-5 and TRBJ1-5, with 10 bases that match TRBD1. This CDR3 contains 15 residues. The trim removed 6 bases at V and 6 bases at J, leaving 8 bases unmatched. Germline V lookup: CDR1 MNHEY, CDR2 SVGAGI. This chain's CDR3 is CASRAGQGVTQPQHF. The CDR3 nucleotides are TGTGCCAGCAGGGCCGGACAGGGGGTCACTCAGCCCCAGCATTTT.

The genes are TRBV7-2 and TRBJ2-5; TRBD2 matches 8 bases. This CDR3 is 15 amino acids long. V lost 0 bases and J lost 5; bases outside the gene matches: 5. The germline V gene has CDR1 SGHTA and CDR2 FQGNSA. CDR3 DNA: TGTGCCAGCAGCTTAGCCGGGGGGGCCGAGGAGACCCAGTACTTC. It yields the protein CASSLAGGAEETQYF.

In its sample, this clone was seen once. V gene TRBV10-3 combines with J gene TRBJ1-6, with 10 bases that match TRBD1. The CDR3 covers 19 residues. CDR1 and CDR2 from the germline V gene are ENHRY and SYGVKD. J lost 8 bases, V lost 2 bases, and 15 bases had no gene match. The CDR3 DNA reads TGTGCCATCAGTGAGAGTCTTAGGACAGGGGGACTGGTCGATTCACCCCTCCACTTT. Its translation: CAISESLRTGGLVDSPLHF.

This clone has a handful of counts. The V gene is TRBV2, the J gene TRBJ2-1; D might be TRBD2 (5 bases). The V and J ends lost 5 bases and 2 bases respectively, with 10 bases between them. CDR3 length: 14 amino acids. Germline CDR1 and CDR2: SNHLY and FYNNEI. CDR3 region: CASSLPGTYNEQFF. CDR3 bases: TGTGCCAGCAGTCTGCCGGGGACCTACAATGAGCAGTTCTTC.

CDR3: CASSQAGRAFETQYF. CDR3 coding DNA: TGCGCCAGCAGCCAAGCGGGGAGGGCCTTTGAGACCCAGTACTTC. The rearrangement links TRBV4-1 to TRBJ2-5, with 7 bases aligning to TRBD2. The germline V gene has CDR1 MGHRA and CDR2 YSYEKL. The CDR3 is 15 residues long. The trim removed 1 base at V and 5 bases at J, leaving 7 bases unmatched.

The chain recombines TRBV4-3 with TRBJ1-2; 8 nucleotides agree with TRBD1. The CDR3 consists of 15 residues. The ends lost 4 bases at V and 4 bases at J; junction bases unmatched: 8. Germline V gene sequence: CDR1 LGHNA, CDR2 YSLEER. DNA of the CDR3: TGCGCCAGCAGCCCAGACAGGGGATTCGGCTATGGCTACACCTTC. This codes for CASSPDRGFGYGYTF.

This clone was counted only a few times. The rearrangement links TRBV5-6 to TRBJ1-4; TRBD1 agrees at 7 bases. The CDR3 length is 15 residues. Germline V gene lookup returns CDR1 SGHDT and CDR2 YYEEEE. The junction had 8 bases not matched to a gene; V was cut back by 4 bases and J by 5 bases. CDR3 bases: TGTGCCAGCAGCCCCTCCGGGACAGTGAATGAAAAACTGTTTTTT. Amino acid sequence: CASSPSGTVNEKLFF. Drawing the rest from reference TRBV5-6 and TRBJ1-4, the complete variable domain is DAGVTQSPTHLIKTRGQQVTLRCSPKSGHDTVSWYQQALGQGPQFIFQYYEEEERQRGNFPDRFSGHQFPNYSSELNVNALLLGDSALYLCASSPSGTVNEKLFFGSGTQLSVL.

CDR3 in DNA: TGTGCCAGCAGTGAAATGACACCGGGAGGTGGCTACACCTTC. It codes for CASSEMTPGGGYTF. This chain joins TRBV2 and TRBJ1-2; D unresolved. Germline CDR1 and CDR2: SNHLY and FYNNEI. V was pared by 2 bases and J by 7 bases, with 14 bases between. The CDR3 is made up of 14 amino acids.

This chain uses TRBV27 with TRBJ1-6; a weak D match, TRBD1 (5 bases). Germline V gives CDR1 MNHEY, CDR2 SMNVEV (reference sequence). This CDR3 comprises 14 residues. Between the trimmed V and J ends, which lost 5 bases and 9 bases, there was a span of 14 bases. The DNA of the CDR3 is TGTGCCAGCAGTATTACAAGGGGCCCTTCACCCCTCCACTTT. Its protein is CASSITRGPSPLHF.

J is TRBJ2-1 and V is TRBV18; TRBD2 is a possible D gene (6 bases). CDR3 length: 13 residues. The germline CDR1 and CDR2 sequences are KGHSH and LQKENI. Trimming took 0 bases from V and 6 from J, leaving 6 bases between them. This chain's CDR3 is CASSPPGSNEQFF. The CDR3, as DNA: TGTGCCAGCTCACCACCCGGGAGCAATGAGCAGTTCTTC.

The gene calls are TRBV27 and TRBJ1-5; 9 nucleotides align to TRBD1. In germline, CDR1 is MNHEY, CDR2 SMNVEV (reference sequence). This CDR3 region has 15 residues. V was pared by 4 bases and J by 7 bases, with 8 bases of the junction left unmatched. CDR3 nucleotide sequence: TGTGCCAGCAGTTCCTCGGGACAGGGTAAGCAGCCCCAGCATTTT. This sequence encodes CASSSSGQGKQPQHF.

The CDR3 DNA follows: TGCAGCGTTGACAATTTGAACACTGAAGCTTTCTTT. This encodes CSVDNLNTEAFF. This chain joins TRBV29-1 and TRBJ1-1, with unresolved D. V was pared by 3 bases and J by 0 bases, with 5 bases between. The CDR3 has 12 residues. CDR1 and CDR2 from the germline V gene are SQVTM and ANQGSEA. Complete variable domain (other parts from reference TRBV29-1 and TRBJ1-1): SAVISQKPSRDICQRGTSLTIQCQVDSQVTMMFWYRQQPGQSLTLIATANQGSEATYESGFVIDKFPISRPNLTFSTLTVSNMSPEDSSIYLCSVDNLNTEAFFGQGTRLTVV.

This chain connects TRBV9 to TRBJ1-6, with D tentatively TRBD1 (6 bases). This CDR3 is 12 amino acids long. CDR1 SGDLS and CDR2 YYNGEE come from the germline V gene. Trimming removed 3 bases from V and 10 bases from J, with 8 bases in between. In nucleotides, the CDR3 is TGTGCCAGCAGCGCAGGGGTGTCACCCCTCCACTTT. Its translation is CASSAGVSPLHF.

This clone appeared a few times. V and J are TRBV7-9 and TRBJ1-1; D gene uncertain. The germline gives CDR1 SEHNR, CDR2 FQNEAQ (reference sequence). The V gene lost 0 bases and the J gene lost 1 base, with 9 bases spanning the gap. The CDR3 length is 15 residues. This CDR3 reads CASSLAVYKNTEAFF. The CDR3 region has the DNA TGTGCCAGCAGCTTAGCCGTTTACAAGAACACTGAAGCTTTCTTT. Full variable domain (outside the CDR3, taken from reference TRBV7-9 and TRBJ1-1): DTGVSQNPRHKITKRGQNVTFRCDPISEHNRLYWYRQTLGQGPEFLTYFQNEAQLEKSRLLSDRFSAERPKGSFSTLEIQRTEQGDSAMYLCASSLAVYKNTEAFFGQGTRLTVV.

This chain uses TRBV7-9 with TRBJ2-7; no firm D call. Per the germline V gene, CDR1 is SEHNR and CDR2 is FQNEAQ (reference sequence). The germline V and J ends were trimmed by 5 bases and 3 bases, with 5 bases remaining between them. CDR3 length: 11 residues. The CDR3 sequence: CASSPNYEQYF. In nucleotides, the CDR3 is TGTGCCAGCAGCCCCAACTACGAGCAGTACTTC.

The CDR3 sequence: CASSLARGSGDGKLFF. Here the CDR3 DNA reads TGTGCCAGCAGCTTGGCTAGGGGCTCAGGCGACGGAAAACTGTTTTTT. The chain links TRBV5-6 to TRBJ1-4; possibly TRBD1 for D (5 bases). Trimming removed 0 bases from V and 10 bases from J, with 19 bases in between. The germline V gene has CDR1 SGHDT and CDR2 YYEEEE. This CDR3 has 16 residues.

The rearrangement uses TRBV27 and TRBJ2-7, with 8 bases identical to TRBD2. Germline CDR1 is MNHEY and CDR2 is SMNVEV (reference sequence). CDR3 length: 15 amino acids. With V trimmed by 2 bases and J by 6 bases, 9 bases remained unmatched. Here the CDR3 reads CASSLLAGPRSEQYF. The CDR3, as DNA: TGTGCCAGCAGTTTACTAGCGGGCCCCCGGTCCGAGCAGTACTTC.

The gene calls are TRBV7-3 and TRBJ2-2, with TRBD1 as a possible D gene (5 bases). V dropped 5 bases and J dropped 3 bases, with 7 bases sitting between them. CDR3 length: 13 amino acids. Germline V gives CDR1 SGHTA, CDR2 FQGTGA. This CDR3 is CASSVTDTGELFF. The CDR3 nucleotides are TGTGCCAGCAGCGTGACAGACACCGGGGAGCTGTTTTTT.

CDR3 residues: CASSFGGVNYGYTF. Here the CDR3 DNA reads TGTGCCAGCAGTTTTGGGGGGGTTAACTATGGCTACACCTTC. The genes are TRBV27 and TRBJ1-2, with a possible D match to TRBD1 (5 bases). The V and J ends lost 3 bases and 1 base respectively, with 9 bases between them. This CDR3 spans 14 amino acids. Germline CDR1 and CDR2: MNHEY and SMNVEV (reference sequence).

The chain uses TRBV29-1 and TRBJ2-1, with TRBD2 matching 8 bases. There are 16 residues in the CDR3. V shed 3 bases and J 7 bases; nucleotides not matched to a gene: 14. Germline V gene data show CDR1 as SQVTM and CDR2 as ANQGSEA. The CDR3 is CSVEPHDSSGVNEQFF. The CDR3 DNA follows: TGCAGCGTTGAGCCCCACGACAGTAGCGGGGTGAATGAGCAGTTCTTC.

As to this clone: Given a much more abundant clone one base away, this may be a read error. CDR3 loop: CASSVQGANTEAFF. CDR3 DNA sequence: TGTGCCAGCAGCGTACAGGGGGCGAACACTGAAGCTTTCTTT. The chain has TRBV7-8 and TRBJ1-1; 9 nucleotides match TRBD1. Looked up from germline, CDR1 is SGHVS and CDR2 is FQNEAQ. V shed 5 bases, J shed 1 base, and the junction held 2 bases outside the gene matches. CDR3 length: 14 residues.